This TCR beta chain emerged from a study of shared clonotypes between healthy human individuals. Study findings and constraints: Enrolling few donors narrowed the genetic and exposure-history diversity that was represented. The generation probabilities recorded for non-shared clonotypes fell below those of clonotypes shared by all four donors.

Notes on this clone: Its matching antigen is unknown.

Authors' analysis steps: Filtering was not the same, since immunoSEQ gave junction-only sequences without quality scores. Sequencing used immunoSEQ multiplex PCR; TCRdb keeps in-frame clones, though not all of them. V, J and clone size reflect that table, while D and trimming were determined from the DNA. The sample comprises a few million clones, more than 80% of which are singletons, and about 0.13% rests with the top ten. Splitting the CD4+ cells yielded a CD45RA+ naive subset and a CD45RA-negative memory subset. This CDR3 region has 14 residues. V was cut by 9 bases and J by 6 bases, with 21 bases left in between. In germline, CDR1 is SGHDT, CDR2 YYEEEE.

The J gene is TRBJ1-2, the V gene TRBV5-6; weak D call: TRBD1 (6 bases). This receptor was obtained from a man in his late teens or twenties in good health. Sequencing was performed on naive CD4+ T cells sorted from blood. Stated subset: CD45RA+ positively selected. CDR3 residues: CATRDYRVFNGYTF. The CDR3 DNA reads as TGTGCCACTAGGGATTACAGGGTCTTCAATGGCTACACCTTC.